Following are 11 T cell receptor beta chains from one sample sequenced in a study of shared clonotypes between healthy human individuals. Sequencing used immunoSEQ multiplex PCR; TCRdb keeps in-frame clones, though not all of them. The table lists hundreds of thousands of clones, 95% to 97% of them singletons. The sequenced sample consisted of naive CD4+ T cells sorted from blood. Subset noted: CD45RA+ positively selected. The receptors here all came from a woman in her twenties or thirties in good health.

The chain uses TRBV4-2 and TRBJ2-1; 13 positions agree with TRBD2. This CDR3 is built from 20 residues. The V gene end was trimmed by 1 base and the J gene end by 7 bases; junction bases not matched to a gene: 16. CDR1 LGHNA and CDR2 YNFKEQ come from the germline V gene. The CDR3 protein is CASSQVRWTSGSVTDNEQFF. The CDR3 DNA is TGTGCCAGCAGCCAAGTACGATGGACTAGCGGGAGTGTTACGGATAATGAGCAGTTCTTC.

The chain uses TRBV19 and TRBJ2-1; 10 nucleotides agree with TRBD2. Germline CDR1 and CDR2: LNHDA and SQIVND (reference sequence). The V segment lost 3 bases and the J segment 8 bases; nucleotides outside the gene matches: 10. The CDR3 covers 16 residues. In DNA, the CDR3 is TGTGCCAGTAGTATCGGCACGCTAGCGGGAGTAGATGAGCAGTTCTTC. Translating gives CASSIGTLAGVDEQFF. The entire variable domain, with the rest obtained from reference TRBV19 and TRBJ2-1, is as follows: DGGITQSPKYLFRKEGQNVTLSCEQNLNHDAMYWYRQDPGQGLRLIYYSQIVNDFQKGDIAEGYSVSREKKESFPLTVTSAQKNPTAFYLCASSIGTLAGVDEQFFGPGTRLTVL.

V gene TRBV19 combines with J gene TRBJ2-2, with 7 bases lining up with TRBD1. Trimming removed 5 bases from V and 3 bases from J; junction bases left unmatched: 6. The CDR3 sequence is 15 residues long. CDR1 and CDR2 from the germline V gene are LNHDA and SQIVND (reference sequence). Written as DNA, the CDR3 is TGTGCCAGTAGTTCCCTGACAGGGTACACCGGGGAGCTGTTTTTT. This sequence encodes CASSSLTGYTGELFF.

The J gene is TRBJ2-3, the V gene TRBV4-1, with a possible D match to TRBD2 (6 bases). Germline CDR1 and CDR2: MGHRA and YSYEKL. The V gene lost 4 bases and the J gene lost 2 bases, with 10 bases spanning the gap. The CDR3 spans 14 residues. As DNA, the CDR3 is TGCGCCAGCAGCCGGGGACTTAACACAGATACGCAGTATTTT. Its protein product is CASSRGLNTDTQYF.

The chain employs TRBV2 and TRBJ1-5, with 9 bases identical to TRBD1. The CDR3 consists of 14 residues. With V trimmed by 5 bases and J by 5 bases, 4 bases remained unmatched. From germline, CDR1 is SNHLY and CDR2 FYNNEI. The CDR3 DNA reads TGTGCCAGCAGTTTTGGACAGGGGCATCAGCCCCAGCATTTT. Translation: CASSFGQGHQPQHF.

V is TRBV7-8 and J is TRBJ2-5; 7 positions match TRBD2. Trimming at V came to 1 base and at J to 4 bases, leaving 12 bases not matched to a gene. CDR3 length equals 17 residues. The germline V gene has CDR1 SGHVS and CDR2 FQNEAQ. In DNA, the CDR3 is TGTGCCAGCAGCTTAGTTCGGGGGAGGGCTTTATTAGAGACCCAGTACTTC. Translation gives CASSLVRGRALLETQYF.

As DNA, the CDR3 is TGCAGTGCGCCTGACAACTACGAGCAGTACTTC. It yields the protein CSAPDNYEQYF. The chain employs TRBV20-1 and TRBJ2-5; D gene ambiguous. Gene TRBJ2-7 matches the end of the DNA better, so the J call may be wrong. Germline assignment: CDR1 DFQATT and CDR2 SNEGSKA (reference sequence). This CDR3 contains 11 residues.

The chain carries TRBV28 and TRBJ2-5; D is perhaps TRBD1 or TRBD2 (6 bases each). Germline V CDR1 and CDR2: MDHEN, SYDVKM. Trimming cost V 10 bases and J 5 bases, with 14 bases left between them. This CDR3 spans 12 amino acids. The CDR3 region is CAISGGGETQYF. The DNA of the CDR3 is TGTGCCATCAGCGGAGGGGGGGAGACCCAGTACTTC.

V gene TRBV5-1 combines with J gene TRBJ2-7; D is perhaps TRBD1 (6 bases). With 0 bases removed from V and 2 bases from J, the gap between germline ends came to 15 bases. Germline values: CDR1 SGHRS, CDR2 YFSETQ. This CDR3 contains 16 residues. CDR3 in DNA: TGCGCCAGCAGCTTGGTGACAGGAGTTGGCGCCTACGAGCAGTACTTC. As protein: CASSLVTGVGAYEQYF.

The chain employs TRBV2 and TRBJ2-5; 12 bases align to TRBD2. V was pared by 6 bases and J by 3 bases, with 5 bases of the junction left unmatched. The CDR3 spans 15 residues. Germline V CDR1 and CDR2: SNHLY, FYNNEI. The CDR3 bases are TGTGCCAGCAGACTAGCGGGAGGCCCCGAAGAGACCCAGTACTTC. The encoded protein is CASRLAGGPEETQYF.

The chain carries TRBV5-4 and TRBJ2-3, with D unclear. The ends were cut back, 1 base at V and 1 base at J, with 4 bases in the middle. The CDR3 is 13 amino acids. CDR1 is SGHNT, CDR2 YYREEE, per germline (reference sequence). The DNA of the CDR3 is TGTGCCAGCAGCTTGAGCGGCACAGATACGCAGTATTTT. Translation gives CASSLSGTDTQYF.